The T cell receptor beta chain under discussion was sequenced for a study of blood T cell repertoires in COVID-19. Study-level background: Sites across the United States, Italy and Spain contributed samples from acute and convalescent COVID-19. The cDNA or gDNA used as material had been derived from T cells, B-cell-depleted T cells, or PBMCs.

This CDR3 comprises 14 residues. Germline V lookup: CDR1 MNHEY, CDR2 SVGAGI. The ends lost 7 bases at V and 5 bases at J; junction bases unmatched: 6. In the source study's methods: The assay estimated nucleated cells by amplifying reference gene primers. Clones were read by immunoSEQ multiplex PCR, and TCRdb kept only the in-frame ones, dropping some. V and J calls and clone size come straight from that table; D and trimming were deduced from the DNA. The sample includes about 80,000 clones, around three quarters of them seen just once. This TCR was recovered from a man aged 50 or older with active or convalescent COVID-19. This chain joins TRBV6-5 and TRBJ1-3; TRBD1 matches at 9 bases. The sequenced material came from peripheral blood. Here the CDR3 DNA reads TGTGCCAGCATCGGGACAGGGCCTCGAAACACCATATATTTT. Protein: CASIGTGPRNTIYF.